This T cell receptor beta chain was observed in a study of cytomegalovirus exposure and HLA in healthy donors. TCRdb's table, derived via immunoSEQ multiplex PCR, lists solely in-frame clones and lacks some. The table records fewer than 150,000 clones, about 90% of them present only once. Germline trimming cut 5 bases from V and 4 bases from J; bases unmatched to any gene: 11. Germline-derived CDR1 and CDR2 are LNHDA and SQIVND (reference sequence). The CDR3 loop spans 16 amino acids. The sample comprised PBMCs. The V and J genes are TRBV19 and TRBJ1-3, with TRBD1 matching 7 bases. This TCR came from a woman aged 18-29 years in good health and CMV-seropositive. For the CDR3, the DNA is TGTGCCAGTAGTCCGCGACACTTACAGGGGGGAAACACCATATATTTT. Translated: CASSPRHLQGGNTIYF. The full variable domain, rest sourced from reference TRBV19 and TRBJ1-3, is DGGITQSPKYLFRKEGQNVTLSCEQNLNHDAMYWYRQDPGQGLRLIYYSQIVNDFQKGDIAEGYSVSREKKESFPLTVTSAQKNPTAFYLCASSPRHLQGGNTIYFGEGSWLTVV.